Each of the 14 T cell receptor beta chains below was sequenced from the same sample in a study of CD8 T cells in acute hepatitis C reinfection. Profiling relied on immunoSEQ multiplex PCR, and the TCRdb table lists in-frame clones only, not all of them. The table records around 34,000 clones, 85% to 90% of them present only once. Time point noted: naive CD8 control sorted from an acute-time-point sample. Sequenced: naive CD8+ T cells from PBMCs. The receptors stem from a man aged 25 to 40 with chronic hepatitis C.

The chain carries TRBV6-1 and TRBJ2-7; no clear D. Between the trimmed V and J ends, which lost 8 bases and 1 base, there was a span of 9 bases. The CDR3 consists of 12 residues. Germline CDR1 and CDR2: MNHNS and SASEGT. The CDR3 DNA sequence: TGTGCCAGCGGTAAGAGATCCTACGAGCAGTACTTC. Amino acids: CASGKRSYEQYF.

The chain employs TRBV13 and TRBJ2-3; 10 bases line up with TRBD1. The trim removed 2 bases at V and 3 bases at J, leaving 5 bases unmatched. The CDR3 has 16 amino acids. Looked up from germline, CDR1 is PRHDT and CDR2 is FYEKMQ (reference sequence). The CDR3 DNA follows: TGTGCCAGCAGCTTACCGACAGGGGGCGCGACAGATACGCAGTATTTT. It translates to CASSLPTGGATDTQYF.

In its sample, this clone was seen a few times. CDR3 protein: CASSQGRVSTSYEQYF. The CDR3 DNA reads TGTGCCAGCAGCCAAGGCCGGGTGTCGACCTCCTACGAGCAGTACTTC. The V call is TRBV14, the J call TRBJ2-7, with D unclear. Germline V lookup: CDR1 SGHDN, CDR2 FVKESK. The CDR3 consists of 16 residues. V was clipped by 1 base and J by 0 bases, with 13 bases between them.

The chain links TRBV19 to TRBJ2-3, with D maybe TRBD1 (6 bases). Trimming stripped 7 bases from V and 4 bases from J, with 12 bases between. The CDR3 runs 13 residues. From germline, CDR1 is LNHDA and CDR2 SQIVND (reference sequence). In DNA form, the CDR3 reads TGTGCCAGTAATCAGGGGCCCCCAGATACGCAGTATTTT. Its protein is CASNQGPPDTQYF.

The chain carries TRBV27 and TRBJ2-1; D is unresolved. Trimming took 8 bases from V and 6 from J, leaving 11 bases between them. The CDR3 is 12 residues long. Germline-derived CDR1 and CDR2 are MNHEY and SMNVEV (reference sequence). The CDR3 sequence is CASGYRSNEQFF. The CDR3 coding sequence is TGTGCCAGCGGCTATAGGAGCAATGAGCAGTTCTTC.

The chain recombines TRBV13 with TRBJ2-1; 9 bases map to TRBD1. V gave up 5 bases and J gave up 5 bases; unmatched junction bases: 7. CDR1 is PRHDT and CDR2 is FYEKMQ in the germline V gene (reference sequence). This CDR3 has 15 residues. CDR3 bases: TGTGCCAGCAGCACCGGGACAGGGAAGAACAATGAGCAGTTCTTC. Protein: CASSTGTGKNNEQFF.

The rearrangement joins TRBV11-2 to TRBJ1-1, with 10 bases aligning to TRBD1. The CDR3 totals 13 residues. The ends lost 4 bases at V and 7 bases at J; junction bases unmatched: 3. Germline assignment: CDR1 SGHAT and CDR2 FQNNGV. The CDR3 protein is CASSSGQGDEAFF. The CDR3 DNA reads as TGTGCCAGCAGCTCAGGACAGGGGGATGAAGCTTTCTTT.

The V gene is TRBV7-6, the J gene TRBJ2-7; 13 bases are shared with TRBD2. The germline V gene has CDR1 SGHVS and CDR2 FNYEAQ. This CDR3 spans 15 amino acids. The ends lost 5 bases at V and 4 bases at J; junction bases unmatched: 5. CDR3: CASSETSGGVYEQYF. DNA of the CDR3: TGTGCCAGCAGCGAAACTAGCGGGGGGGTTTACGAGCAGTACTTC.

This clone was observed a single time. The chain carries TRBV13 and TRBJ1-4; the D is unclear. This CDR3 contains 14 residues. CDR1 is PRHDT and CDR2 is FYEKMQ in the germline V gene (reference sequence). The germline V and J ends were trimmed by 4 bases and 5 bases, with 11 bases remaining between them. This CDR3 reads CASSSKGLNEKLFF. In DNA form, the CDR3 reads TGTGCCAGCAGCTCCAAAGGGTTGAATGAAAAACTGTTTTTT.

This chain joins TRBV7-9 and TRBJ2-2; D is unresolved. V was clipped by 2 bases and J by 5 bases, with 3 bases between them. Germline assignment: CDR1 SEHNR and CDR2 FQNEAQ (reference sequence). This CDR3 is built from 12 residues. CDR3 loop: CASSLLTGELFF. The CDR3 bases are TGTGCCAGCAGCTTACTTACCGGGGAGCTGTTTTTT.

J is TRBJ2-7 and V is TRBV5-4, with 8 bases aligning to TRBD1. The CDR3 extends over 15 amino acids. Germline V lookup: CDR1 SGHNT, CDR2 YYREEE (reference sequence). V was clipped by 4 bases and J by 2 bases; unmatched bases: 8. CDR3 residues: CASSHHGTGTYEQYF. CDR3 nucleotide sequence: TGTGCCAGCAGCCATCACGGGACAGGCACCTACGAGCAGTACTTC. The full variable domain, completed using reference TRBV5-4 and TRBJ2-7, is ETGVTQSPTHLIKTRGQQVTLRCSSQSGHNTVSWYQQALGQGPQFIFQYYREEENGRGNFPPRFSGLQFPNYSSELNVNALELDDSALYLCASSHHGTGTYEQYFGPGTRLTVT.

The gene calls are TRBV7-6 and TRBJ1-5, with unresolved D. Between the trimmed V and J ends, which lost 3 bases and 6 bases, there was a span of 12 bases. Germline-derived CDR1 and CDR2 are SGHVS and FNYEAQ. The CDR3 has 14 residues. This CDR3 is CASSLEGYGQPQHF. CDR3 nucleotides: TGTGCCAGCAGCTTGGAGGGTTATGGTCAGCCCCAGCATTTT.

This clone has more than one count but fewer than ten. This rearrangement joins TRBV6-5 to TRBJ1-1, with D unclear. The CDR3 runs to 13 residues. Trimming took off 3 bases at V and 1 base at J, with 6 bases between the two ends. Germline CDR1 is MNHEY and CDR2 is SVGAGI. The DNA of the CDR3 is TGTGCCAGCAGTTATGAGGGGAACACTGAAGCTTTCTTT. Its protein product is CASSYEGNTEAFF.

This chain connects TRBV13 to TRBJ1-5; D not certain. With 6 bases removed from V and 9 bases from J, the gap between germline ends came to 12 bases. The CDR3 spans 12 residues. Germline assignment: CDR1 PRHDT and CDR2 FYEKMQ (reference sequence). DNA of the CDR3: TGTGCCAGCAGTTCCGGGCGGGGGCCCCAGCATTTT. Protein: CASSSGRGPQHF.